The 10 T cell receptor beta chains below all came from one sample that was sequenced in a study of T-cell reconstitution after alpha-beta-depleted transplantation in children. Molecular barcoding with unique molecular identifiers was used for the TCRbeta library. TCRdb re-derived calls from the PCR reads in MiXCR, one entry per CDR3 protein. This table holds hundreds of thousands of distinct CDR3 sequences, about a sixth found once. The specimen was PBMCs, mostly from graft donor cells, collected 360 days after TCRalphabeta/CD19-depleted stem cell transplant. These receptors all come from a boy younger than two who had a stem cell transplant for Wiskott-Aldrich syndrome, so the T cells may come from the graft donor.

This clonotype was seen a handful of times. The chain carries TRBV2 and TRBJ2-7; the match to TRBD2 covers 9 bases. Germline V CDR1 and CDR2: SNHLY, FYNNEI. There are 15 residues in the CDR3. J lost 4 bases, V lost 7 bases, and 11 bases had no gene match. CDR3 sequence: CASKPGLANLYEQYF. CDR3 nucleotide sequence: TGTGCCAGCAAGCCCGGACTAGCGAACCTGTACGAGCAGTACTTC.

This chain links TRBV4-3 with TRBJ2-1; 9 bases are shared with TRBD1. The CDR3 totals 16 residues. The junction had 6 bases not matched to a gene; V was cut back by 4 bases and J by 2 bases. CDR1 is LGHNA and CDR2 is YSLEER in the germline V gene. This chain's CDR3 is CASSLDGTGTYNEQFF. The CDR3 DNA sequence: TGCGCCAGCAGCCTGGACGGGACAGGGACCTACAATGAGCAGTTCTTC.

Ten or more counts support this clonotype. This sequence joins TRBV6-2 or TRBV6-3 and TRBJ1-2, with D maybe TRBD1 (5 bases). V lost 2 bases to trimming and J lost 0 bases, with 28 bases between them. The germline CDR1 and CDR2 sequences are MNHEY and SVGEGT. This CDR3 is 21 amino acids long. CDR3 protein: CASSYIRDSAFLSIANYGYTF. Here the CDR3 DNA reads TGTGCCAGCAGTTACATCAGAGACAGCGCGTTTTTGAGCATCGCTAACTATGGCTACACCTTC.

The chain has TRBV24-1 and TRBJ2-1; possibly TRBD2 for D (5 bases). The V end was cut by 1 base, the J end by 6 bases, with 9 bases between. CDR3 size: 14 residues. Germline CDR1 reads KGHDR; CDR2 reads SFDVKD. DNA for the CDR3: TGTGCCACCAGTGATTTCCGGGGTTTCAATGAGCAGTTCTTC. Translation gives CATSDFRGFNEQFF.

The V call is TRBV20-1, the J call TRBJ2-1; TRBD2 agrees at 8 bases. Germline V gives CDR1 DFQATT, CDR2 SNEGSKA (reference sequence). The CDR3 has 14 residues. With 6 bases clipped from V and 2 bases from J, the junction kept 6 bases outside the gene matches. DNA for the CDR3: TGCAGTGCCAAGAGCGGGGGCCCCTACAATGAGCAGTTCTTC. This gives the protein CSAKSGGPYNEQFF.

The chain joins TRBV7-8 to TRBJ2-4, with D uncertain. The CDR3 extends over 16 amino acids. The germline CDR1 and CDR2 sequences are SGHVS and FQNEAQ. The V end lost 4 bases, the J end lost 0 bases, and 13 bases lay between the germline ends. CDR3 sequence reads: CASSSKRHLAKNIQYF. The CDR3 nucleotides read TGTGCCAGCAGCTCCAAGCGACACCTAGCCAAAAACATTCAGTACTTC.

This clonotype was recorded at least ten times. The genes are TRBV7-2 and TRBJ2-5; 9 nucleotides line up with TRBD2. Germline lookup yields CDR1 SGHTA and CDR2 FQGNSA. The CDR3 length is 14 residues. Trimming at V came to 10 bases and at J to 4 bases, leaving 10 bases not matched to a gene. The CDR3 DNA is TGTGCCACCACAGCGGGGGGAATGGCAGAGACCCAGTACTTC. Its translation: CATTAGGMAETQYF.

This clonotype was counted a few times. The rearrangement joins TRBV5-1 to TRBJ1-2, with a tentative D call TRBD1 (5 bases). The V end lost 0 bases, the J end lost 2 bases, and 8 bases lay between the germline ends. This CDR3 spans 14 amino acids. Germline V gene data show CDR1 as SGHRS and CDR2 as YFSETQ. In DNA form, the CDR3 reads TGCGCCAGCAGCTTGGAGGGACTGAACTATGGCTACACCTTC. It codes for CASSLEGLNYGYTF.

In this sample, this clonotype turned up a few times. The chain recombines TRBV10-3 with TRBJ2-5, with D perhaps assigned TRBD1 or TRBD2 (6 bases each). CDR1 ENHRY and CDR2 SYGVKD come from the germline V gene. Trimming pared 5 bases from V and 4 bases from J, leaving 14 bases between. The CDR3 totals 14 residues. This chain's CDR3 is CAISPRGPTETQYF. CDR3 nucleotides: TGTGCCATCAGTCCCCGGGGGCCGACAGAGACCCAGTACTTC.

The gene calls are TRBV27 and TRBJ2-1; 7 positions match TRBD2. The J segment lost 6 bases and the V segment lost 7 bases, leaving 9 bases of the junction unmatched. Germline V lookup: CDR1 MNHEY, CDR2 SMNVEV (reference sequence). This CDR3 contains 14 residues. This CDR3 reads CASNMGGLRNEQFF. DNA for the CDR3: TGTGCCAGCAATATGGGGGGACTACGCAATGAGCAGTTCTTC.